The clone carrying this T cell receptor (beta chain) was seen repeatedly, ten times or more. Sample-barcoded 5' priming and a J-beta primer mix drove a second PCR of roughly 7 to 11 cycles. TCRdb called the 5' RACE reads again in MiXCR, with one record for every CDR3 protein. The sample has 750,000 to 950,000 distinct CDR3 sequences, almost 30% seen once. This specimen comes from a study of blood T cells in healthy people across ages. Germline CDR1 DFQATT, CDR2 SNEGSKA (reference sequence). The CDR3 is made up of 15 amino acids. Trimming stripped 0 bases from V and 5 bases from J, with 14 bases between. The same data also went into a second study, on T cells of mothers and their children. That paper adds: Thymic selection, a shaping force on TCR recombination output, acts similarly in related and unrelated pairs.

The sequenced sample was blood. The chain employs TRBV20-1 and TRBJ2-1, with D hard to call. The clonotype originates from a woman in her thirties or forties in good health. DNA of the CDR3: TGCAGTGCTAGAGATGAAGCTGAGGCTCACAATGAGCAGTTCTTC. As protein: CSARDEAEAHNEQFF.